This T cell receptor (beta chain) was sequenced in a study of control samples from healthy donors and cancer patients (TCRdb year 2020). Counted from cysteine to phenylalanine, this CDR3 has 15 amino acids. The CDR3 DNA has 45 bases and is translated from base 1. CDR1 and CDR2 are drawn from the germline V gene (reference sequence): WNHNN, SYGVQD. Trimming removed 5 bases from V and 8 bases from J, leaving 19 bases between the germline ends. About this clone: There is no known antigen for this receptor. No base quality information exists; no much larger clone differs at one position.

Library creation used the immunoSEQ multiplex PCR assay. Here the immuneACCESS table is served through TCRdb, limited to in-frame sequences with V and J called. Missing clones are a known gap in these copies; in checked studies unresolved V genes cover under half, and the rest lacks a known reason. The sample has about 180,000 clones on record, approximately 94% of them singletons. Approximately 1.5% of the sample rests with the top ten. The receptor chain draws on TRBV10-1 and TRBJ2-1; the best D guess is TRBD2, with 7 bases matching. Sequencing was done on a sample of blood. The TCR originated in a young man in good health. The CDR3 protein: CASSPRGADNDEQFF. The sequence in DNA is TGCGCCAGCAGTCCTCGGGGGGCCGACAATGATGAGCAGTTCTTC.